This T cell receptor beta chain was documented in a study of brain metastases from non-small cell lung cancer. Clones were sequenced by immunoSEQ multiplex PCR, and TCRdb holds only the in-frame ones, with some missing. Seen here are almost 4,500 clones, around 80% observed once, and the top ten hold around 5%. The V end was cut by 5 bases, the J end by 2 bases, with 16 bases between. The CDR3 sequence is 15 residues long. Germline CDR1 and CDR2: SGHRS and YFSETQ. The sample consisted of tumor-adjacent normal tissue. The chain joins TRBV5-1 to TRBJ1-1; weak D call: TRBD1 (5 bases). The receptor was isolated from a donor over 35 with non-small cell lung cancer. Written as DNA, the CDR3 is TGCGCCAGCAGATGGGGCTCTGCGGGAAACACTGAAGCTTTCTTT. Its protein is CASRWGSAGNTEAFF.